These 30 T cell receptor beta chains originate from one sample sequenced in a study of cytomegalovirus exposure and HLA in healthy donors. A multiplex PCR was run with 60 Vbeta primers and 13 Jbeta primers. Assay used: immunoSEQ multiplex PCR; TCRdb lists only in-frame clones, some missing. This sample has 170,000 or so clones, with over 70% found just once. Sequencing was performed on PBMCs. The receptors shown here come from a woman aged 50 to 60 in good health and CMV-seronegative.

CDR3 sequence: CASSFGLAGISDTQYF. The CDR3, as DNA: TGCGCCAGCAGCTTCGGACTAGCGGGGATCTCAGATACGCAGTATTTT. The V gene is TRBV10-2, the J gene TRBJ2-3; 12 nucleotides match TRBD2. Germline values: CDR1 WSHSY, CDR2 SAAADI. Trimming removed 6 bases from V and 4 bases from J; junction bases left unmatched: 8. This CDR3 has 16 amino acids.

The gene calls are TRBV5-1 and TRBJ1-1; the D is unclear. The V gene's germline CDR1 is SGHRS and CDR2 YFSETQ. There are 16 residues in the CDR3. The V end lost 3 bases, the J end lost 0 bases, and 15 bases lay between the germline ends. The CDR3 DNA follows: TGCGCCAGCAGCTCCCCGCGGGAAGGCTTGAACACTGAAGCTTTCTTT. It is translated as CASSSPREGLNTEAFF.

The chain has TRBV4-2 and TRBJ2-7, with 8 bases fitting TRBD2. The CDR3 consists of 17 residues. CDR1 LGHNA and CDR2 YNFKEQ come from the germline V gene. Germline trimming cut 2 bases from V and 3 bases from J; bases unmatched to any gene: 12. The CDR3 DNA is TGTGCCAGCAGCCAACCCCGAACTAGCGGAGGATTCTACGAGCAGTACTTC. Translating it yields CASSQPRTSGGFYEQYF.

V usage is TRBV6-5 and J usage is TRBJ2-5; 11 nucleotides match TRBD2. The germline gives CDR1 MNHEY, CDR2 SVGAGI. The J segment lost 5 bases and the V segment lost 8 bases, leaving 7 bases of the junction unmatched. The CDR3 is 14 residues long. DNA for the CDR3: TGTGCCAGCGGAGTAGCGGGAGGGGTTGAGACCCAGTACTTC. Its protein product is CASGVAGGVETQYF.

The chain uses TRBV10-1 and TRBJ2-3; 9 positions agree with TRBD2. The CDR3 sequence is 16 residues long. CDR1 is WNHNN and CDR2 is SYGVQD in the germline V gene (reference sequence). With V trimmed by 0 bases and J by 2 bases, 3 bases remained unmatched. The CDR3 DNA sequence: TGCGCCAGCAGTGAGTCCCTAGCGGGGTTCACAGATACGCAGTATTTT. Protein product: CASSESLAGFTDTQYF.

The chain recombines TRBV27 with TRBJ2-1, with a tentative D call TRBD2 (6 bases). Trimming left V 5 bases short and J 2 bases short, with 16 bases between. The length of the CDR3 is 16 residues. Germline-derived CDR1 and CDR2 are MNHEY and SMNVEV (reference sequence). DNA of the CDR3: TGTGCCAGCAGTGCCACCGGGACTGGCGCCTACAATGAGCAGTTCTTC. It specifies CASSATGTGAYNEQFF.

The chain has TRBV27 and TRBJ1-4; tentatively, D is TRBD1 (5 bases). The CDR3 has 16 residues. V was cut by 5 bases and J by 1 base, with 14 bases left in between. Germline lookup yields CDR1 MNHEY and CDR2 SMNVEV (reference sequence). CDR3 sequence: CASSPSATETNEKLFF. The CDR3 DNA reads TGTGCCAGCAGTCCCTCCGCGACAGAAACTAATGAAAAACTGTTTTTT. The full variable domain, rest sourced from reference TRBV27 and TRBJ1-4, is EAQVTQNPRYLITVTGKKLTVTCSQNMNHEYMSWYRQDPGLGLRQIYYSMNVEVTDKGDVPEGYKVSRKEKRNFPLILESPSPNQTSLYFCASSPSATETNEKLFFGSGTQLSVL.

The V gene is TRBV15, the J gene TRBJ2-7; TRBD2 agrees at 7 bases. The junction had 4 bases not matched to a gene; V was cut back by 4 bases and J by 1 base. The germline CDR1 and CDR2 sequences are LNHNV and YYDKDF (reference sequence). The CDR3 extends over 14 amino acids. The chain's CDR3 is CATSILAGSYEQYF. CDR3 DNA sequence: TGTGCCACCAGCATCTTAGCGGGTTCCTACGAGCAGTACTTC.

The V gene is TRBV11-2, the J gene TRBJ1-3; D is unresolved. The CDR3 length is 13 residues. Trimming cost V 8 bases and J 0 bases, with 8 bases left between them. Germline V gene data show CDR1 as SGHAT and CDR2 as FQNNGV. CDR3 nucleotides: TGTGCCAGCGGCACAGACTCTGGAAACACCATATATTTT. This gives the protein CASGTDSGNTIYF.

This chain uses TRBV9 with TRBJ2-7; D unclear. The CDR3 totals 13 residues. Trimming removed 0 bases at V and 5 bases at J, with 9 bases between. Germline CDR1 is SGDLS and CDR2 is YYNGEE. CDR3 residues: CASSVGPVHEQYF. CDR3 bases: TGTGCCAGCAGCGTAGGGCCTGTGCACGAGCAGTACTTC.

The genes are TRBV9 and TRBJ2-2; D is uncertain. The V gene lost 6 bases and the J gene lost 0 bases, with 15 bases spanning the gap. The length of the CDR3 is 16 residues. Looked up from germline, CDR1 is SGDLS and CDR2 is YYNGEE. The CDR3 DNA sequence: TGTGCCAGCACCCCTGGCCCCCCATCGAACACCGGGGAGCTGTTTTTT. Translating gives CASTPGPPSNTGELFF.

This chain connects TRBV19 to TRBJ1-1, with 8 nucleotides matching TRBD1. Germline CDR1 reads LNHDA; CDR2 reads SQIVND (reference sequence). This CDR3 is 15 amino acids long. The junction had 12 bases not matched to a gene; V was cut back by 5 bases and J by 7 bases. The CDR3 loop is CASSAPAGGGSEAFF. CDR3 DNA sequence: TGTGCCAGTAGTGCCCCCGCAGGGGGCGGAAGTGAAGCTTTCTTT.

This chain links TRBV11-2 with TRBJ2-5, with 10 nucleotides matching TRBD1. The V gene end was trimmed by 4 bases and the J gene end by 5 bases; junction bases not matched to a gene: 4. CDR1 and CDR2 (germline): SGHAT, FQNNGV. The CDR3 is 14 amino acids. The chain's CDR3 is CASSSRDRGETQYF. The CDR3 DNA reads TGTGCCAGCAGCTCTCGGGACAGGGGCGAGACCCAGTACTTC.

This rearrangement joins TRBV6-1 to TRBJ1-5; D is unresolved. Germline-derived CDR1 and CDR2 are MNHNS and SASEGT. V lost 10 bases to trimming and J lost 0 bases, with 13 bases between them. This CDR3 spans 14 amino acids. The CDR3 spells CATQTGNSNQPQHF. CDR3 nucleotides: TGTGCCACCCAGACGGGGAATAGCAATCAGCCCCAGCATTTT.

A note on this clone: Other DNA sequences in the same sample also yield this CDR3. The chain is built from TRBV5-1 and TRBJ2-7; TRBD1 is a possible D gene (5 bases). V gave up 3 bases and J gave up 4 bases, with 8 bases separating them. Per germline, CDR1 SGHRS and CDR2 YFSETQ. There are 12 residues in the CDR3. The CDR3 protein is CASSSQGYEQYF. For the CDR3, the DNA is TGCGCCAGCAGCTCCCAGGGTTACGAGCAGTACTTC. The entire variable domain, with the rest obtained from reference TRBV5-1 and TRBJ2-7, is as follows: KAGVTQTPRYLIKTRGQQVTLSCSPISGHRSVSWYQQTPGQGLQFLFEYFSETQRNKGNFPGRFSGRQFSNSRSEMNVSTLELGDSALYLCASSSQGYEQYFGPGTRLTVT.

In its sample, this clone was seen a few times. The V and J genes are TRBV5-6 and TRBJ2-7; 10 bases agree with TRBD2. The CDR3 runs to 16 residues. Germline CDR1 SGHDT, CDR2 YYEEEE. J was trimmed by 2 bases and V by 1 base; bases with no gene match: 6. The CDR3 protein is CASSLNSGRHPYEQYF. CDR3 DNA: TGTGCCAGCAGCTTGAATAGCGGGAGGCATCCCTACGAGCAGTACTTC.

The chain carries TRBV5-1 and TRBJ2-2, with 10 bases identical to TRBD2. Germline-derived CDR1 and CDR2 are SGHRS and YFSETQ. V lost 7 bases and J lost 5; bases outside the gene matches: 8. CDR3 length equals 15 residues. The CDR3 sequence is CASLRSAGGTGELFF. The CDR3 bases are TGCGCCAGCCTTAGGTCAGCGGGAGGGACCGGGGAGCTGTTTTTT.

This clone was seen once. The chain's CDR3 is CASSTPQDRRLNIQYF. The CDR3 region has the DNA TGTGCCAGTAGTACCCCCCAGGACAGGCGGTTAAACATTCAGTACTTC. This rearrangement joins TRBV19 to TRBJ2-4; 7 bases map to TRBD1. After removal of 4 bases from V and 6 bases from J, the junction contained 12 bases not matched to a gene. CDR3 length: 16 residues. Per the germline V gene, CDR1 is LNHDA and CDR2 is SQIVND (reference sequence).

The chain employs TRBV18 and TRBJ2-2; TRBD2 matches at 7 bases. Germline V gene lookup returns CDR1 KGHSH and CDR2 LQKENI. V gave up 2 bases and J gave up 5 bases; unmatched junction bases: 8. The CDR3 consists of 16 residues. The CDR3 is CASSPAQRGWTGELFF. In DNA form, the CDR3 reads TGTGCCAGCTCACCAGCCCAGCGGGGATGGACCGGGGAGCTGTTTTTT.

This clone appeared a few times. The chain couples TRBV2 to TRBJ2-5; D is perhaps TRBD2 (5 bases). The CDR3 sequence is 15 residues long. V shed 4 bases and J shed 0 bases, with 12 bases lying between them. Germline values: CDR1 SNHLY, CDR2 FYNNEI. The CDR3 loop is CASSAQLADQETQYF. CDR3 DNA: TGTGCCAGCAGTGCCCAGCTAGCTGACCAAGAGACCCAGTACTTC. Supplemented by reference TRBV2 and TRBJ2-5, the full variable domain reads EPEVTQTPSHQVTQMGQEVILRCVPISNHLYFYWYRQILGQKVEFLVSFYNNEISEKSEIFDDQFSVERPDGSNFTLKIRSTKLEDSAMYFCASSAQLADQETQYFGPGTRLLVL.

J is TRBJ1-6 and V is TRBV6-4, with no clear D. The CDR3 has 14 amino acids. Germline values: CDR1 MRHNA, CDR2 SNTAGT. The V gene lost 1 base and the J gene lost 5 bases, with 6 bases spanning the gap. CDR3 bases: TGTGCCAGCAGTGACTTGGCGGATAATTCACCCCTCCACTTT. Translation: CASSDLADNSPLHF.

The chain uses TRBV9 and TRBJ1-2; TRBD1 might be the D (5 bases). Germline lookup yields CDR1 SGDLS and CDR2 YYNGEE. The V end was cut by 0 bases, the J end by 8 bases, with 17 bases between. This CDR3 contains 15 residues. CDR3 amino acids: CASSVAPGPMMGYTF. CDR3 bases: TGTGCCAGCAGCGTAGCCCCAGGGCCGATGATGGGCTACACCTTC.

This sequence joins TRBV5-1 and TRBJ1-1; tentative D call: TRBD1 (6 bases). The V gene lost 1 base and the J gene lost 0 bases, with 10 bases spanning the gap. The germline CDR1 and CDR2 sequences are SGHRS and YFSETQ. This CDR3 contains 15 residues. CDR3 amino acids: CASSLTGTMNTEAFF. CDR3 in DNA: TGCGCCAGCAGCTTGACCGGGACAATGAACACTGAAGCTTTCTTT.

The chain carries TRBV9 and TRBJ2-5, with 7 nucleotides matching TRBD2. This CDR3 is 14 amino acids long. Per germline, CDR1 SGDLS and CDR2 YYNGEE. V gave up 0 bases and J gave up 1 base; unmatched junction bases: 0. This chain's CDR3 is CASSVGGGQETQYF. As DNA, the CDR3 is TGTGCCAGCAGCGTAGGGGGGGGCCAAGAGACCCAGTACTTC.

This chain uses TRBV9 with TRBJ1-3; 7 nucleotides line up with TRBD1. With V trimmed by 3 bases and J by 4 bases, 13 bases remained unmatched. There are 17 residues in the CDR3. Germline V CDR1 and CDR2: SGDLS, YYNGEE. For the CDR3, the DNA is TGTGCCAGCAGCGGACGACAGGGTGGGAGTCTGGGAAACACCATATATTTT. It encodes CASSGRQGGSLGNTIYF.

This chain's CDR3 is CASSLSRGSGGNEQFF. DNA for the CDR3: TGTGCCAGCAGCTTAAGTCGGGGTAGCGGGGGCAATGAGCAGTTCTTC. The J gene is TRBJ2-1, the V gene TRBV7-6, with 9 bases matching TRBD2. V lost 2 bases and J lost 6; bases outside the gene matches: 8. This CDR3 spans 16 amino acids. Looked up from germline, CDR1 is SGHVS and CDR2 is FNYEAQ.

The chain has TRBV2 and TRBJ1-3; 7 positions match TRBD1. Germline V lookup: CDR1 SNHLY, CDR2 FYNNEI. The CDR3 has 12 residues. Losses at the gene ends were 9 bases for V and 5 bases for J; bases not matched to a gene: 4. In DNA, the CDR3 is TGTGCCAGGGGACAGTTGCGAAACACCATATATTTT. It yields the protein CARGQLRNTIYF. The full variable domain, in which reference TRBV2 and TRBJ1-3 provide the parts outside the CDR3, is EPEVTQTPSHQVTQMGQEVILRCVPISNHLYFYWYRQILGQKVEFLVSFYNNEISEKSEIFDDQFSVERPDGSNFTLKIRSTKLEDSAMYFCARGQLRNTIYFGEGSWLTVV.

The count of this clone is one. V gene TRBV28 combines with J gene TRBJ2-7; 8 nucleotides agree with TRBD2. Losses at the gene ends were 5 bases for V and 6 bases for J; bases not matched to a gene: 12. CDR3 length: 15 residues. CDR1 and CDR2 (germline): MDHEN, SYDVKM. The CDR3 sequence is CASSPLGSGSPEQYF. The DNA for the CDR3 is TGTGCCAGCAGTCCCCTAGGAAGCGGGAGCCCCGAGCAGTACTTC. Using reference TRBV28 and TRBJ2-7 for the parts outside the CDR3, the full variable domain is DVKVTQSSRYLVKRTGEKVFLECVQDMDHENMFWYRQDPGLGLRLIYFSYDVKMKEKGDIPEGYSVSREKKERFSLILESASTNQTSMYLCASSPLGSGSPEQYFGPGTRLTVT.

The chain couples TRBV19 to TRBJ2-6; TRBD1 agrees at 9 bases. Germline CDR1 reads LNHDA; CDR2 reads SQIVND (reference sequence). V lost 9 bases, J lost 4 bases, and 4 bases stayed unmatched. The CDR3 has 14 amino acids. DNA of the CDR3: TGTGCCAGCGGGACAGGGTCCGGGGCCAACGTCCTGACTTTC. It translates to CASGTGSGANVLTF.

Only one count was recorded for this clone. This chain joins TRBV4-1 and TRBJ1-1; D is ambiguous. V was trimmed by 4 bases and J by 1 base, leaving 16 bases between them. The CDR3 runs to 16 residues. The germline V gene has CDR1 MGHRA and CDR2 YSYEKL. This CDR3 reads CASSLSWAMENTEAFF. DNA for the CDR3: TGCGCCAGCAGCCTTTCTTGGGCGATGGAGAACACTGAAGCTTTCTTT.